Following are 25 T cell receptor beta chains from one sample sequenced in a study of naive and memory T cell subsets. Both TRBC1 and TRBC2 were covered by a beta constant-region primer of two equimolar oligonucleotides. In TCRdb, the UMI-ligation and nested PCR reads were re-called with MiXCR into one record per CDR3 protein. The sample has approximately 85,000 distinct CDR3 sequences; more than 6.5% are singletons. The sample was central memory CD4+ T cells from blood. These receptor sequences come from a human donor in good health.

There are a few counts of this clonotype. J is TRBJ2-7 and V is TRBV30, with TRBD2 matching 10 bases. Germline trimming cut 4 bases from V and 5 bases from J; bases unmatched to any gene: 8. The CDR3 extends over 14 amino acids. The germline V gene encodes CDR1 GTSNPN and CDR2 SVGIG (reference sequence). In DNA form, the CDR3 reads TGTGCCTGGAATCGAGCGGGAGGGCCCCACGAGCAGTACTTC. It encodes CAWNRAGGPHEQYF.

The CDR3 is CSARKGLGGGGNEQFF. CDR3 nucleotides: TGCAGTGCTAGGAAGGGACTAGGCGGGGGGGGCAATGAGCAGTTCTTC. The V gene is TRBV20-1, the J gene TRBJ2-1; TRBD2 agrees at 9 bases. V dropped 3 bases and J dropped 6; count of bases not matched to a gene: 12. Per germline, CDR1 DFQATT and CDR2 SNEGSKA (reference sequence). This CDR3 spans 16 amino acids.

This clonotype was seen at least ten times. The chain couples TRBV20-1 to TRBJ2-1; 7 bases are shared with TRBD2. Per germline, CDR1 DFQATT and CDR2 SNEGSKA (reference sequence). The CDR3 spans 12 residues. The V and J ends lost 7 bases and 4 bases, in that order; junction bases with no gene match: 4. The CDR3 sequence is CSVSGGYNEQFF. The CDR3 DNA follows: TGCAGTGTGTCGGGGGGATACAATGAGCAGTTCTTC.

This clonotype was picked up many times. The V gene is TRBV12-3 or TRBV12-4, the J gene TRBJ1-5, with a weak D call TRBD1 (5 bases). This CDR3 spans 14 amino acids. Trimming removed 6 bases at V and 5 bases at J, with 14 bases between. The chain's CDR3 is CASRRDGSYQPQHF. CDR3 coding DNA: TGTGCCAGCAGACGGGACGGCAGCTATCAGCCCCAGCATTTT.

In this sample, this clonotype turned up a few times. This CDR3 reads CSARPPWSNQPQHF. Here the CDR3 DNA reads TGCAGTGCTAGACCTCCGTGGAGCAATCAGCCCCAGCATTTT. The chain combines TRBV20-1 with TRBJ1-5; D gene unclear. The germline V gene encodes CDR1 DFQATT and CDR2 SNEGSKA (reference sequence). The V and J ends lost 2 bases and 1 base respectively, with 9 bases between them. The CDR3 is 14 residues long.

This clonotype came up a few times. J is TRBJ1-2 and V is TRBV12-3 or TRBV12-4, with D unclear. Trimming removed 6 bases from V and 7 bases from J, with 12 bases in between. This CDR3 comprises 12 residues. The CDR3 coding sequence is TGTGCCAGCAGCCATAGGGCGACTGGCTACACCTTC. Protein sequence: CASSHRATGYTF.

In its sample, this clonotype was seen many times. Here the CDR3 DNA reads TGTGCCAGCAGTTTATCGCTAGCGGGGGGCTACGAGCAGTACTTC. Translating gives CASSLSLAGGYEQYF. The chain uses TRBV27 and TRBJ2-7, with TRBD2 identical over 11 bases. Germline loops: CDR1 MNHEY, CDR2 SMNVEV (reference sequence). The CDR3 is 15 residues long. V was clipped by 0 bases and J by 3 bases; unmatched bases: 1.

Concerning this clonotype: A much larger clone differs from this one at a single base, so this may be a read error. The CDR3 end shows no conserved phenylalanine or tryptophan, and so a read error is likely. The chain combines TRBV20-1 with TRBJ2-7; a possible D gene is TRBD1 (6 bases). CDR1 and CDR2 (germline): DFQATT, SNEGSKA (reference sequence). V gave up 3 bases and J gave up 6 bases, with 18 bases separating them. The CDR3 spans 14 residues. Here the CDR3 reads CSARGGGPPVEQYL. CDR3 DNA sequence: TGCAGTGCTAGGGGTGGGGGCCCCCCGGTCGAGCAGTACCTC.

This clonotype showed up many times. The rearrangement links TRBV7-9 to TRBJ1-4, with a weak D call TRBD1 (5 bases). V lost 10 bases and J lost 8, with 14 bases in between. From germline, CDR1 is SEHNR and CDR2 FQNEAQ (reference sequence). This CDR3 is 12 amino acids long. The DNA for the CDR3 is TGTGCCACCGGAACAGGTCTCGAAAAACTGTTTTTT. Protein product: CATGTGLEKLFF.

Many counts were recorded for this clonotype. The V call is TRBV4-1, the J call TRBJ2-1; 11 bases line up with TRBD2. J gave up 7 bases and V 6 bases, and 11 bases lay outside the gene matches. This CDR3 contains 16 residues. CDR1 is MGHRA, CDR2 YSYEKL, per germline. This CDR3 is CASSLTGTSGSNEQFF. The CDR3 DNA reads TGCGCCAGCAGTCTTACCGGGACTAGCGGATCAAATGAGCAGTTCTTC.

This clonotype was counted many times. The chain couples TRBV28 to TRBJ1-2, with unresolved D. CDR3 length: 12 residues. V gave up 2 bases and J gave up 2 bases, with 3 bases separating them. The germline V gene encodes CDR1 MDHEN and CDR2 SYDVKM. CDR3 amino acids: CASSLSNYGYTF. For the CDR3, the DNA is TGTGCCAGCAGTTTAAGCAACTATGGCTACACCTTC.

This clonotype is medium-sized (0.01 to 0.1%) within its sample. The chain has TRBV25-1 and TRBJ2-7; D is possibly TRBD2 (6 bases). V was cut by 2 bases and J by 5 bases, with 13 bases left in between. CDR3 length: 14 residues. CDR1 and CDR2 from the germline V gene are MGHDK and SYGVNS. The DNA of the CDR3 is TGTGCCAGCAGTGAACACGGGAGTGCTGACGAGCAGTACTTC. This translates into CASSEHGSADEQYF.

The sample holds many counts of this clonotype. The rearrangement links TRBV20-1 to TRBJ1-6; D gene uncertain. The V gene lost 0 bases and the J gene lost 0 bases, with 21 bases spanning the gap. The CDR3 extends over 20 amino acids. The germline gives CDR1 DFQATT, CDR2 SNEGSKA (reference sequence). CDR3 protein: CSARDSPQWLLASYNSPLHF. The CDR3 DNA sequence: TGCAGTGCTAGAGATTCCCCCCAATGGCTCCTAGCCTCCTATAATTCACCCCTCCACTTT.

Ten or more counts support this clonotype. The rearrangement joins TRBV7-2 to TRBJ2-1; 9 bases map to TRBD2. This CDR3 has 16 amino acids. Losses at the gene ends were 3 bases for V and 1 base for J; bases not matched to a gene: 4. The germline CDR1 and CDR2 sequences are SGHTA and FQGNSA. CDR3 protein: CASSLVAGESYNEQFF. In DNA, the CDR3 is TGTGCCAGCAGCTTGGTAGCGGGGGAGTCCTACAATGAGCAGTTCTTC.

This clonotype has a handful of counts. The chain is built from TRBV12-3 or TRBV12-4 and TRBJ1-2; possible D gene TRBD1, 6 bases. The CDR3 length is 15 residues. The V and J ends lost 3 bases and 3 bases respectively, with 14 bases between them. Written as DNA, the CDR3 is TGTGCCAGCAGTTTCGGGGGGCCTGGGTACTATGGCTACACCTTC. This encodes CASSFGGPGYYGYTF.

The chain combines TRBV5-1 with TRBJ2-5, with D unclear. Germline CDR1 SGHRS, CDR2 YFSETQ. The CDR3 runs to 14 residues. V lost 0 bases to trimming and J lost 0 bases, with 6 bases between them. The CDR3 sequence is CASSLGEYQETQYF. The DNA for the CDR3 is TGCGCCAGCAGCTTGGGAGAGTACCAAGAGACCCAGTACTTC.

The chain couples TRBV5-4 to TRBJ2-7; a weak D match, TRBD1 (5 bases). Between the trimmed V and J ends, which lost 2 bases and 5 bases, there was a span of 14 bases. This CDR3 has 14 amino acids. CDR1 SGHNT and CDR2 YYREEE come from the germline V gene (reference sequence). The CDR3 coding sequence is TGTGCCAGCAGCTTTCCTCAGGGCCGGAACGAGCAGTACTTC. It is translated as CASSFPQGRNEQYF.

This clonotype was counted between two and nine times. This sequence joins TRBV11-3 and TRBJ2-3; D gene unclear. Germline CDR1 is SGHNT and CDR2 is YENEEA. The germline V and J ends were trimmed by 0 bases and 7 bases, with 8 bases remaining between them. This CDR3 is 13 amino acids long. CDR3 region: CASSLDQANTQYF. Here the CDR3 DNA reads TGTGCCAGCAGCTTAGATCAAGCAAATACGCAGTATTTT.

The chain links TRBV11-1 to TRBJ2-1, with 9 positions matching TRBD2. V gave up 2 bases and J gave up 3 bases; unmatched junction bases: 14. The germline V gene has CDR1 SGHAT and CDR2 FQDESV (reference sequence). The CDR3 spans 19 residues. CDR3 DNA: TGTGCCAGCAGCTTAAGAGGGGGTGGGACTAGCAGACTCTACAATGAGCAGTTCTTC. It codes for CASSLRGGGTSRLYNEQFF.

This clonotype was counted many times. The genes are TRBV7-2 and TRBJ1-5, with D perhaps TRBD1 (6 bases). V was cut by 5 bases and J by 3 bases, with 17 bases left in between. Germline V gives CDR1 SGHTA, CDR2 FQGNSA. This CDR3 has 16 residues. In nucleotides, the CDR3 is TGTGCCAGCAGCGAGGGGGGCGGCGGGGCCAATCAGCCCCAGCATTTT. It encodes CASSEGGGGANQPQHF.

The chain links TRBV5-4 to TRBJ2-7, with TRBD1 matching 7 bases. Germline V lookup: CDR1 SGHNT, CDR2 YYREEE (reference sequence). The CDR3 contains 14 residues. V shed 0 bases, J shed 4 bases, and the junction held 4 bases outside the gene matches. This chain's CDR3 is CASSLVGTAYEQYF. Here the CDR3 DNA reads TGTGCCAGCAGCTTGGTTGGGACAGCTTACGAGCAGTACTTC.

V gene TRBV20-1 combines with J gene TRBJ2-7; D could derive from TRBD1 or TRBD2 (5 bases each). CDR1 DFQATT and CDR2 SNEGSKA come from the germline V gene (reference sequence). V was clipped by 5 bases and J by 0 bases, with 14 bases between them. This CDR3 contains 14 residues. The CDR3 nucleotides are TGCAGTGCTGGTTCATGGGGGAGCTCCTACGAGCAGTACTTC. It specifies CSAGSWGSSYEQYF.

This clonotype was observed a few times. The chain links TRBV4-2 to TRBJ1-5; 8 bases match TRBD1. V dropped 3 bases and J dropped 2; count of bases not matched to a gene: 6. CDR1 and CDR2 from the germline V gene are LGHNA and YNFKEQ. This CDR3 region has 16 residues. This chain's CDR3 is CASSHPDRGGNQPQHF. CDR3 coding DNA: TGTGCCAGCAGCCACCCCGACAGGGGCGGCAATCAGCCCCAGCATTTT.

This clonotype was found many times. The chain joins TRBV12-3 or TRBV12-4 to TRBJ2-1; 10 bases agree with TRBD2. The junction had 12 bases not matched to a gene; V was cut back by 5 bases and J by 8 bases. This CDR3 has 16 amino acids. CDR3 protein: CASSGASGSMSHEQFF. CDR3 nucleotide sequence: TGTGCCAGCAGTGGGGCTAGCGGGAGCATGTCCCATGAGCAGTTCTTC.

Ten or more counts support this clonotype. This chain links TRBV18 with TRBJ1-5; possibly TRBD1 for D (6 bases). Between the trimmed V and J ends, which lost 5 bases and 7 bases, there was a span of 12 bases. The germline gives CDR1 KGHSH, CDR2 LQKENI. This CDR3 comprises 13 residues. CDR3: CASSATTGQPQHF. CDR3 DNA: TGTGCCAGCTCAGCCACGACAGGCCAGCCCCAGCATTTT.